This TCR beta chain is drawn from a study of cytomegalovirus exposure and HLA in healthy donors. Points from the study as a whole: The study put under 200 TCR beta chains on its list as cytomegalovirus-associated. Later analysis indicated greater clonal expansion among HLA-associated TCR beta chains than among equally common other chains. TCR beta sequences reportedly predicted most subjects' HLA-A and HLA-B alleles accurately.

Comments on this clone: Its antigen is not known.

The CDR3 is 15 residues long. The germline V gene encodes CDR1 LNHNV and CDR2 YYDKDF (reference sequence). V shed 0 bases and J shed 1 base, with 9 bases lying between them. In nominal health when sampled, donors likely had unrecorded immune exposures nonetheless. The PCR made use of 60 Vbeta and 13 Jbeta primers. Clones were read by immunoSEQ multiplex PCR, and TCRdb kept only the in-frame ones, dropping some. Among about 99,000 clones, over 60% were seen once, and the ten largest hold 5.8%. Sequencing was carried out using PBMCs. The rearrangement links TRBV15 to TRBJ2-5; no firm D call. The sequence was obtained from a man aged 60 to 69 in good health and CMV-seropositive. The CDR3 bases are TGTGCCACCAGCAGAGATCGCGGCAGCCAAGAGACCCAGTACTTC. This translates into CATSRDRGSQETQYF.